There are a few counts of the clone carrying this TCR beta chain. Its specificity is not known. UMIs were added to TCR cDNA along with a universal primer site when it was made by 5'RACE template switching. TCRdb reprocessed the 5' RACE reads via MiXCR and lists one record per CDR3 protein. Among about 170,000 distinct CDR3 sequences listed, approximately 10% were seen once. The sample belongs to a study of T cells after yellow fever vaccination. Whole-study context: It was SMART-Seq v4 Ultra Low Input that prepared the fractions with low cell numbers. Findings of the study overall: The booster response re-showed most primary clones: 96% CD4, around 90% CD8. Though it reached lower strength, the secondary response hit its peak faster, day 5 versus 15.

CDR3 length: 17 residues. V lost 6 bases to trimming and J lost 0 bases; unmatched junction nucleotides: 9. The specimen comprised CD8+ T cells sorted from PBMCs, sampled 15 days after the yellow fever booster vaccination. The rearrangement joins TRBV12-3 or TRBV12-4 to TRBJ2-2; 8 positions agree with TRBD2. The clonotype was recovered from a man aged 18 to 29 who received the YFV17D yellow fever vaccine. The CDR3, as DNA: TGTGCCAGCAGCGCGCCAGCGGGGGCCGCGAACACCGGGGAGCTGTTTTTT. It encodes CASSAPAGAANTGELFF.